These 20 T cell receptor beta chains originate from one sample sequenced in a study of OX40 agonist ivuxolimab in advanced cancers. Using immunoSEQ multiplex PCR, the repertoire was profiled, and TCRdb retains in-frame clones only, with some absent. The table records about 48,000 clones, roughly 83% of them present only once. The sample here was CD4+ or CD8+ T cells sorted from blood, taken in a trial of the OX40 agonist ivuxolimab. These TCRs come from an adult with an advanced solid tumor such as melanoma, head and neck, liver or kidney cancer.

This sequence joins TRBV19 and TRBJ1-2, with D possibly matching TRBD1 (5 bases). The CDR3 sequence is 12 residues long. V was cut by 6 bases and J by 7 bases, with 12 bases left in between. Germline V CDR1 and CDR2: LNHDA, SQIVND (reference sequence). CDR3 in DNA: TGTGCCAGTAGATTGGACGGGGGTGGCTACACCTTC. This translates into CASRLDGGGYTF.

The V and J genes are TRBV19 and TRBJ2-1, with TRBD1 matching over 7 bases. There are 13 residues in the CDR3. Germline values: CDR1 LNHDA, CDR2 SQIVND (reference sequence). The V gene end was trimmed by 6 bases and the J gene end by 8 bases; junction bases not matched to a gene: 7. The CDR3 loop is CASSHQTGYEQFF. The CDR3 DNA is TGTGCCAGTAGCCACCAGACAGGGTATGAGCAGTTCTTC.

The V and J genes are TRBV14 and TRBJ2-7; the D gene is possibly TRBD1 (5 bases). V was cut by 4 bases and J by 3 bases, with 13 bases left in between. CDR1 is SGHDN and CDR2 is FVKESK in the germline V gene. The CDR3 consists of 14 residues. The DNA for the CDR3 is TGTGCCAGCAGCCCACCCAGGGATGGCTACGAGCAGTACTTC. Translated, it gives CASSPPRDGYEQYF.

The V gene is TRBV19, the J gene TRBJ1-1, with TRBD1 matching over 10 bases. The trim removed 4 bases at V and 5 bases at J, leaving 1 base unmatched. The CDR3 sequence is 13 residues long. From germline, CDR1 is LNHDA and CDR2 SQIVND (reference sequence). CDR3 region: CASSRTGGTEAFF. In DNA, the CDR3 is TGTGCCAGTAGTAGGACAGGGGGAACTGAAGCTTTCTTT.

This chain connects TRBV6-6 to TRBJ2-1; tentatively, D is TRBD1 (5 bases). V shed 6 bases and J shed 4 bases, with 16 bases lying between them. Germline-derived CDR1 and CDR2 are MNHNY and SVGAGI (reference sequence). CDR3 size: 15 residues. CDR3 sequence: CASSKQGNGYNEQFF. In DNA, the CDR3 is TGTGCCAGCAGCAAGCAGGGAAACGGTTACAATGAGCAGTTCTTC.

The chain recombines TRBV2 with TRBJ2-1; the D is unclear. Germline values: CDR1 SNHLY, CDR2 FYNNEI. CDR3 size: 14 residues. V was pared by 0 bases and J by 7 bases, with 10 bases between. CDR3 protein: CASSEALRGNEQFF. The CDR3 coding sequence is TGTGCCAGCAGTGAAGCGCTTCGAGGAAATGAGCAGTTCTTC.

This clone was counted a few times. The chain couples TRBV2 to TRBJ1-5; D might be TRBD1 (5 bases). The V gene lost 4 bases and the J gene lost 3 bases, with 13 bases spanning the gap. CDR3 length equals 15 residues. CDR1 is SNHLY and CDR2 is FYNNEI in the germline V gene. The CDR3 sequence is CASSGGGLNNQPQHF. The CDR3 region has the DNA TGTGCCAGCAGTGGGGGCGGGTTGAACAATCAGCCCCAGCATTTT.

The chain is built from TRBV5-4 and TRBJ2-4; TRBD2 might be the D (5 bases). The CDR3 contains 15 residues. Trimming pared 3 bases from V and 2 bases from J, leaving 12 bases between. CDR1 and CDR2 (germline): SGHNT, YYREEE (reference sequence). Written as DNA, the CDR3 is TGTGCCAGCAGCTCGCCTAGCCAGTCCAAAAACATTCAGTACTTC. Translated, it gives CASSSPSQSKNIQYF.

The gene calls are TRBV11-1 and TRBJ1-6; possible D gene TRBD1, 5 bases. V lost 4 bases and J lost 8, with 12 bases in between. The CDR3 totals 14 residues. Germline CDR1 is SGHAT and CDR2 is FQDESV (reference sequence). CDR3 coding DNA: TGTGCCAGCAGCTCGGGACGTCGGGATTCACCCCTCCACTTT. Translation gives CASSSGRRDSPLHF.

The genes are TRBV2 and TRBJ1-5, with D unresolved. This CDR3 has 15 amino acids. Trimming removed 4 bases at V and 2 bases at J, with 12 bases between. Looked up from germline, CDR1 is SNHLY and CDR2 is FYNNEI. Written as DNA, the CDR3 is TGTGCCAGCAGTGGGTTACGGGGAGGCAATCAGCCCCAGCATTTT. Translating gives CASSGLRGGNQPQHF.

This sequence joins TRBV5-1 and TRBJ1-5; D might be TRBD1 (6 bases). Germline CDR1 is SGHRS and CDR2 is YFSETQ. With 0 bases removed from V and 6 bases from J, the gap between germline ends came to 10 bases. The CDR3 sequence is 14 residues long. CDR3 sequence: CASSLGGGGQPQHF. CDR3 DNA sequence: TGCGCCAGCAGCTTGGGGGGGGGCGGTCAGCCCCAGCATTTT.

This chain joins TRBV28 and TRBJ2-3, with D possibly being TRBD1 (6 bases). CDR1 MDHEN and CDR2 SYDVKM come from the germline V gene. The CDR3 loop spans 14 amino acids. V was cut by 2 bases and J by 2 bases, with 8 bases left in between. The CDR3 DNA sequence: TGTGCCAGCAGTTTACCAGGGGCCACAGATACGCAGTATTTT. It codes for CASSLPGATDTQYF.

This clone came up a few times. The J gene is TRBJ2-4, the V gene TRBV30; 10 bases agree with TRBD2. CDR3 length: 17 residues. The germline V gene has CDR1 GTSNPN and CDR2 SVGIG (reference sequence). With 2 bases clipped from V and 1 base from J, the junction kept 8 bases outside the gene matches. The CDR3 sequence is CAWSPLAGRRAKNIQYF. Written as DNA, the CDR3 is TGTGCCTGGAGTCCACTAGCGGGGAGGAGGGCCAAAAACATTCAGTACTTC.

This rearrangement joins TRBV4-1 to TRBJ2-3; D gene ambiguous. There are 18 residues in the CDR3. The V gene's germline CDR1 is MGHRA and CDR2 YSYEKL. V was shortened by 0 bases and J by 2 bases, with 18 bases between the two germline ends. The CDR3 DNA sequence: TGCGCCAGCAGCCAAGATTGGGCGACCTCCGATAACACAGATACGCAGTATTTT. It codes for CASSQDWATSDNTDTQYF.

This chain joins TRBV27 and TRBJ2-7; 8 bases fit TRBD2. The CDR3 runs to 11 residues. V shed 6 bases, J shed 7 bases, and the junction held 2 bases outside the gene matches. Germline CDR1 is MNHEY and CDR2 is SMNVEV (reference sequence). In DNA, the CDR3 is TGTGCCAGCAGAGTAGCGGGGGAGCAGTACTTC. It is translated as CASRVAGEQYF.

This chain connects TRBV18 to TRBJ2-2; tentatively, D is TRBD2 (5 bases). This CDR3 contains 17 residues. Germline CDR1 is KGHSH and CDR2 is LQKENI. Trimming shortened V by 2 bases and J by 6 bases, and 19 bases separated the two germline ends. CDR3 nucleotides: TGTGCCAGCTCACCAAGTAGGGAGCGCTACCGGTCCGGGGAGCTGTTTTTT. Translating it yields CASSPSRERYRSGELFF.

The chain has TRBV5-4 and TRBJ2-3; 7 nucleotides align to TRBD1. Losses at the gene ends were 2 bases for V and 2 bases for J; bases not matched to a gene: 2. This CDR3 comprises 14 residues. CDR1 is SGHNT, CDR2 YYREEE, per germline (reference sequence). The CDR3 DNA is TGTGCCAGCAGCTTAGACAGGGCCACAGATACGCAGTATTTT. It yields the protein CASSLDRATDTQYF.

The V call is TRBV7-2, the J call TRBJ2-2; 7 bases match TRBD1. This CDR3 region has 14 residues. Per germline, CDR1 SGHTA and CDR2 FQGNSA. Germline trimming cut 6 bases from V and 4 bases from J; bases unmatched to any gene: 5. Here the CDR3 DNA reads TGTGCCAGCAGTCGAGGGGGCTTCACCGGGGAGCTGTTTTTT. Translating gives CASSRGGFTGELFF.

This clone was seen only a few times. This chain links TRBV4-2 with TRBJ2-1, with 11 bases aligning to TRBD2. Germline values: CDR1 LGHNA, CDR2 YNFKEQ. This CDR3 spans 18 amino acids. V was clipped by 4 bases and J by 2 bases; unmatched bases: 10. CDR3 coding DNA: TGTGCCAGCAGCCCCTTTTTAGCGGGAGGGATGACCTACAATGAGCAGTTCTTC. This gives the protein CASSPFLAGGMTYNEQFF.

V and J are TRBV30 and TRBJ2-7; TRBD2 might be the D (6 bases). Germline V gives CDR1 GTSNPN, CDR2 SVGIG (reference sequence). This CDR3 has 13 residues. V lost 3 bases to trimming and J lost 1 base, with 10 bases between them. The chain's CDR3 is CAWSVRGSYEQYF. The CDR3 bases are TGTGCCTGGAGCGTCCGGGGGTCCTACGAGCAGTACTTC.